Reported below is one TCR beta chain. This sample stems from a study of blood T cell repertoires in COVID-19. The repertoire was sequenced with immunoSEQ multiplex PCR; TCRdb's copy has only in-frame clones and lacks some. The sample shows under 200,000 clones, approximately 91% of them seen only once. What was sequenced was peripheral blood. The receptor's source is a man aged 18 to 29 with COVID-19, enrolled during active disease.

In DNA form, the CDR3 reads TGCGCCAGCAGCCAAGAAAACTATTACACAGATACGCAGTATTTT. Translating gives CASSQENYYTDTQYF. This chain links TRBV4-3 with TRBJ2-3; D not resolved. Germline CDR1 and CDR2: LGHNA and YSLEER. This CDR3 contains 15 residues. Between the trimmed V and J ends, which lost 0 bases and 2 bases, there was a span of 9 bases.